Listed below are T cell receptor beta chains from one sample, sequenced in a study of cytomegalovirus exposure and HLA in healthy donors. TCRdb's copy holds only in-frame clones and misses some; the assay was immunoSEQ multiplex PCR. Of about 170,000 clones listed, 70% to 90% are singletons. Sequenced sample: PBMCs. These receptors all stem from a young woman in good health and CMV-seronegative. The CDR3 runs from the conserved cysteine through the conserved F or W. The order of the fields is clone size, J gene, D gene, V gene, CDR3 protein, CDR3 DNA. The D gene is left open where the match is weak. Where a row states a size, it is once, few, many or the class of an expanded clone; other rows omit it.

abundance: NA; j_gene: TRBJ2-7; d_gene: TRBD2; v_gene: TRBV6-6; CDR3aa: CASSPSGIPYEQYF; CDR3nt: TGTGCCAGCAGCCCTAGCGGGATCCCCTACGAGCAGTACTTC
abundance: NA; j_gene: TRBJ2-2; d_gene: TRBD2; v_gene: TRBV2; CDR3aa: CASRVLAGDTGELFF; CDR3nt: TGTGCCAGCAGAGTACTAGCGGGAGATACCGGGGAGCTGTTTTTT
abundance: NA; j_gene: TRBJ2-7; d_gene: NA; v_gene: TRBV28; CDR3aa: CASIPSRRSSYEQYF; CDR3nt: TGTGCCAGCATCCCCAGCAGGCGAAGCTCCTACGAGCAGTACTTC
abundance: once; j_gene: TRBJ2-7; d_gene: NA; v_gene: TRBV5-1; CDR3aa: CASSLVPEDYEQYF; CDR3nt: TGCGCCAGCAGCTTGGTACCCGAGGACTACGAGCAGTACTTC
abundance: NA; j_gene: TRBJ2-5; d_gene: TRBD2; v_gene: TRBV5-1; CDR3aa: CASRPFSSDSGRGNQETQYF; CDR3nt: TGCGCCAGCAGACCCTTCTCCTCCGATAGCGGGAGGGGAAACCAAGAGACCCAGTACTTC
abundance: NA; j_gene: TRBJ1-3; d_gene: NA; v_gene: TRBV5-4; CDR3aa: CASSEQGGGNTIYF; CDR3nt: TGTGCCAGCTCAGAGCAGGGAGGTGGAAACACCATATATTTT
abundance: NA; j_gene: TRBJ2-1; d_gene: NA; v_gene: TRBV5-4; CDR3aa: CASTPNLLLNEQFF; CDR3nt: TGTGCCAGCACCCCGAACCTACTTTTAAATGAGCAGTTCTTC
abundance: few; j_gene: TRBJ1-5; d_gene: NA; v_gene: TRBV28; CDR3aa: CASSRTGLNQPQHF; CDR3nt: TGTGCCAGCAGTCGTACAGGTCTTAATCAGCCCCAGCATTTT
abundance: NA; j_gene: TRBJ2-7; d_gene: NA; v_gene: TRBV6-6; CDR3aa: CASSYSGTGSYEQYF; CDR3nt: TGTGCCAGCAGTTACTCAGGGACTGGCTCCTACGAGCAGTACTTC
abundance: NA; j_gene: TRBJ2-1; d_gene: TRBD1; v_gene: TRBV28; CDR3aa: CASSPGQGLASSYNEQFF; CDR3nt: TGTGCCAGCAGTCCGGGACAGGGGCTCGCAAGCTCCTACAATGAGCAGTTCTTC
abundance: NA; j_gene: TRBJ2-2; d_gene: TRBD2; v_gene: TRBV19; CDR3aa: CASTNRGPSGSAGELFF; CDR3nt: TGTGCCAGCACAAATAGGGGTCCGAGCGGGAGCGCCGGGGAGCTGTTTTTT
abundance: once; j_gene: TRBJ2-3; d_gene: NA; v_gene: TRBV28; CDR3aa: CASSPGHYTDTQYF; CDR3nt: TGTGCCAGCAGCCCCGGTCATTACACAGATACGCAGTATTTT
abundance: NA; j_gene: TRBJ2-2; d_gene: NA; v_gene: TRBV7-9; CDR3aa: CASSLAGGIAGELFF; CDR3nt: TGTGCCAGCAGCTTAGCGGGCGGGATCGCCGGGGAGCTGTTTTTT
abundance: NA; j_gene: TRBJ1-6; d_gene: NA; v_gene: TRBV4-2; CDR3aa: CASRGLDNSPLHF; CDR3nt: TGTGCCAGCCGGGGACTGGATAATTCACCCCTCCACTTT
abundance: NA; j_gene: TRBJ1-2; d_gene: TRBD1; v_gene: TRBV30; CDR3aa: CAAAGGGSTSELFTYGYTF; CDR3nt: TGTGCCGCCGCAGGGGGCGGCTCGACGTCCGAGCTTTTCACCTATGGCTACACCTTC
abundance: NA; j_gene: TRBJ2-2; d_gene: TRBD2; v_gene: TRBV30; CDR3aa: CAWRRLAGGPIAGELFF; CDR3nt: TGTGCCTGGAGGCGACTAGCGGGAGGGCCGATCGCCGGGGAGCTGTTTTTT
abundance: NA; j_gene: TRBJ2-7; d_gene: TRBD2; v_gene: TRBV14; CDR3aa: CASSQAGLAGHF; CDR3nt: TGTGCCAGCAGCCAAGCGGGACTAGCGGGACATTTC
abundance: NA; j_gene: TRBJ1-5; d_gene: TRBD1; v_gene: TRBV27; CDR3aa: CASSFRITGGKEQPQHF; CDR3nt: TGTGCCAGCAGTTTTCGAATAACAGGGGGCAAGGAGCAGCCCCAGCATTTT
abundance: once; j_gene: TRBJ2-1; d_gene: NA; v_gene: TRBV18; CDR3aa: CASSPSGEYNEQFF; CDR3nt: TGTGCCAGCTCACCATCCGGAGAGTACAATGAGCAGTTCTTC
abundance: NA; j_gene: TRBJ1-1; d_gene: NA; v_gene: TRBV15; CDR3aa: CATSRDLNTEAFF; CDR3nt: TGTGCCACCAGCAGAGACTTGAACACTGAAGCTTTCTTT
abundance: NA; j_gene: TRBJ2-2; d_gene: NA; v_gene: TRBV19; CDR3aa: CASSMQVTGELFF; CDR3nt: TGTGCCAGTAGTATGCAGGTCACCGGGGAGCTGTTTTTT
abundance: NA; j_gene: TRBJ2-3; d_gene: NA; v_gene: TRBV18; CDR3aa: CASSPGGRTSPPDTQYF; CDR3nt: TGTGCCAGCTCACCAGGGGGCAGGACTAGTCCACCAGATACGCAGTATTTT
abundance: NA; j_gene: TRBJ2-7; d_gene: TRBD2; v_gene: TRBV11-2; CDR3aa: CASSLLGGYEQYF; CDR3nt: TGTGCCAGCAGCTTATTGGGAGGGTACGAGCAGTACTTC
abundance: NA; j_gene: TRBJ2-7; d_gene: NA; v_gene: TRBV7-9; CDR3aa: CASSLRASESYEQYF; CDR3nt: TGTGCCAGCAGCTTACGGGCTAGCGAGAGCTACGAGCAGTACTTC
abundance: NA; j_gene: TRBJ2-7; d_gene: TRBD2; v_gene: TRBV4-1; CDR3aa: CASSQGLAASSYEQYF; CDR3nt: TGCGCCAGCAGCCAGGGACTAGCGGCCAGCTCCTACGAGCAGTACTTC
abundance: NA; j_gene: TRBJ2-7; d_gene: TRBD2; v_gene: TRBV7-9; CDR3aa: CASSLPSPVAGVIYEQYF; CDR3nt: TGTGCCAGCAGCTTACCATCGCCAGTAGCGGGGGTAATCTACGAGCAGTACTTC
abundance: few; j_gene: TRBJ1-1; d_gene: NA; v_gene: TRBV28; CDR3aa: CASSFGGQLEAFF; CDR3nt: TGTGCCAGCAGTTTCGGCGGACAGCTTGAAGCTTTCTTT
abundance: NA; j_gene: TRBJ1-4; d_gene: TRBD1; v_gene: TRBV6-4; CDR3aa: CASSEEQGAKLFF; CDR3nt: TGTGCCAGCAGTGAAGAACAGGGGGCTAAACTGTTTTTT
abundance: NA; j_gene: TRBJ2-1; d_gene: TRBD2; v_gene: TRBV5-1; CDR3aa: CASSFSGTSGRARQFF; CDR3nt: TGCGCCAGCAGCTTCTCCGGGACTAGCGGGAGGGCCCGGCAGTTCTTC
abundance: NA; j_gene: TRBJ2-1; d_gene: NA; v_gene: TRBV27; CDR3aa: CASRGGGRTVPPSSYNEQFF; CDR3nt: TGTGCCAGCAGGGGGGGTGGCCGTACCGTCCCCCCGAGCTCCTACAATGAGCAGTTCTTC
abundance: NA; j_gene: TRBJ2-7; d_gene: NA; v_gene: TRBV7-9; CDR3aa: CASSLSRSYEQYF; CDR3nt: TGTGCCAGCAGCTTGTCCAGGTCCTACGAGCAGTACTTC
abundance: once; j_gene: TRBJ1-2; d_gene: NA; v_gene: TRBV28; CDR3aa: CASRPKGTGANYGYTF; CDR3nt: TGTGCCAGCAGACCCAAAGGAACAGGAGCGAACTATGGCTACACCTTC
abundance: few; j_gene: TRBJ2-7; d_gene: NA; v_gene: TRBV19; CDR3aa: CASSPTGYEQYF; CDR3nt: TGTGCCAGCTCGCCGACAGGCTACGAGCAGTACTTC
abundance: NA; j_gene: TRBJ2-7; d_gene: TRBD1; v_gene: TRBV5-1; CDR3aa: CASSRTGISGEQYF; CDR3nt: TGCGCCAGCAGCCGGACAGGGATCTCGGGGGAGCAGTACTTC
abundance: NA; j_gene: TRBJ1-5; d_gene: TRBD1; v_gene: TRBV18; CDR3aa: CASSLQGAGSNQPQHF; CDR3nt: TGTGCCAGCTCACTTCAGGGGGCCGGTAGCAATCAGCCCCAGCATTTT